Listed below are T cell receptor beta chains from one sample, sequenced in a study of radiotherapy plus CTLA-4 blockade in lung cancer. TCRdb's table, derived via immunoSEQ multiplex PCR, lists solely in-frame clones and lacks some. The table shows fewer than 65,000 clones, with 84% occurring only once. Source: peripheral blood, taken from a patient treated with radiotherapy plus ipilimumab. The receptors were gathered from a human donor with non-small cell lung cancer whose response to radiotherapy plus ipilimumab could not be evaluated. Each CDR3 is given with its conserved first and last residue. The D gene is left open where the match is weak.

v_gene,j_gene,d_gene,CDR3aa
TRBV5-4,TRBJ1-1,.,CASSLTAGYRMNTEAFF
TRBV29-1,TRBJ2-7,TRBD2,CSVGAGTSGSHEQYF
TRBV7-2,TRBJ2-1,TRBD2,CASSLSTSGSIGNEQFF
TRBV18,TRBJ1-1,TRBD1,CASSPGTGLAFF
TRBV7-8,TRBJ2-7,.,CASSLTGDSYEQYF
TRBV5-1,TRBJ2-7,.,CASSPLTGSYEQYF
TRBV19,TRBJ2-1,TRBD1,CASSIRQGLTSYNEQFF
TRBV27,TRBJ2-7,TRBD2,CASSSYREGPSYEQYF
TRBV28,TRBJ1-5,TRBD1,CASSSGTGNQPQHF
TRBV7-2,TRBJ2-7,TRBD1,CASRSQGSEQYF
TRBV5-1,TRBJ2-7,TRBD1,CASSQTGDLYYEQYF
TRBV25-1,TRBJ1-4,TRBD1,CASSESQGAWINEKLFF
TRBV7-2,TRBJ1-3,.,CASSFGQSSGNTIYF
TRBV2,TRBJ2-3,TRBD2,CASSVTSGRGDTQYF
TRBV19,TRBJ2-1,.,CASSVGDWRASFF
TRBV29-1,TRBJ2-2,TRBD2,CSVVGLAGGNTGELFF
TRBV5-5,TRBJ2-2,TRBD1,CASTTTGESTGELFF
TRBV27,TRBJ1-5,TRBD1,CASSSTRPEPTGLNQPQHF
TRBV7-2,TRBJ1-5,TRBD1,CASSLTGFAQPQHF
TRBV28,TRBJ1-2,TRBD1,CASSPSGTDYGYTF
TRBV4-3,TRBJ2-7,TRBD2,CAWSGGKSYEQYF
TRBV19,TRBJ1-3,.,CASSTYYRDPGNTIYF
TRBV28,TRBJ2-7,.,CASKQRTYEQYF
TRBV6-5,TRBJ1-1,.,CASSYRQENTEAFF
TRBV7-2,TRBJ2-7,.,CASSLGLVYEQYF